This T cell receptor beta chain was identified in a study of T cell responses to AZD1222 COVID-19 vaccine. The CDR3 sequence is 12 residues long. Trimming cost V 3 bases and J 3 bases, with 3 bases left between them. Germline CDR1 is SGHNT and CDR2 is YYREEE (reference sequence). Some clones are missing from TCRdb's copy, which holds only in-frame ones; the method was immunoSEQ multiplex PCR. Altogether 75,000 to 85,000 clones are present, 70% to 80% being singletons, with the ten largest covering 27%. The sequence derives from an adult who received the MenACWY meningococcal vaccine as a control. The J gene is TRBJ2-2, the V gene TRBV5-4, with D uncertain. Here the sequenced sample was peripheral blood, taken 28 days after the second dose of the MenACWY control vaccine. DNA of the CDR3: TGTGCCAGCAGCTACTACACCGGGGAGCTGTTTTTT. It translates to CASSYYTGELFF.